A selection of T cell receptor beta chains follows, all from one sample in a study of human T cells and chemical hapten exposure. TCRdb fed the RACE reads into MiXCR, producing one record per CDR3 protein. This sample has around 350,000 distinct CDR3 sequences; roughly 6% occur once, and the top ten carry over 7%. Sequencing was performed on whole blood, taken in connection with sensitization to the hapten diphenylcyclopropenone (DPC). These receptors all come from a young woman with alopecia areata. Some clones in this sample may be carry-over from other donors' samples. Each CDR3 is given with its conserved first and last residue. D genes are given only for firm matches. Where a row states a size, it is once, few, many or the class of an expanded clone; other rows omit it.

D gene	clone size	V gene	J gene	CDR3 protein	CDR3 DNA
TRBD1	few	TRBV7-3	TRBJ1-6	CASSLTGGRSPLHF	TGTGCCAGCAGTTTGACAGGGGGTCGTTCACCCCTCCACTTT
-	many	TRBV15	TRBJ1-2	CATSREGVGSYYGYTF	TGTGCCACCAGCAGAGAGGGGGTCGGCAGCTACTATGGCTACACCTTC
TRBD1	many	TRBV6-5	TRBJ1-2	CASSVLTGGLYGYTF	TGTGCCAGCAGCGTATTGACAGGGGGCCTCTATGGCTACACCTTC
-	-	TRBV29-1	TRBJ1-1	CSVGGVKAFF	TGCAGCGTTGGAGGGGTCAAAGCTTTCTTT
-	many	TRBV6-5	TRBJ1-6	CASSYAGNNSPLHF	TGTGCCAGCAGTTACGCGGGTAATAATTCACCCCTCCACTTT
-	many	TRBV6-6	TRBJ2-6	CAVGLASGANVLTF	TGTGCCGTAGGTCTTGCCTCTGGGGCCAACGTCCTGACTTTC
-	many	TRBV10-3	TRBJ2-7	CATGSQSYEQYF	TGTGCCACCGGCTCCCAGTCCTACGAGCAGTACTTC
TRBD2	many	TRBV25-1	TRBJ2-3	CASSEPGTSGGESTDTQYF	TGTGCCAGCAGTGAACCCGGGACTAGCGGGGGGGAGAGCACAGATACGCAGTATTTT
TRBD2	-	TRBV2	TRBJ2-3	CASIPAGASTDTQYF	TGTGCCAGCATACCAGCGGGGGCCTCCACAGATACGCAGTATTTT
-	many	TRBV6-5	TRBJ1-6	CASSYSTGTASYNSPLHF	TGTGCCAGCAGTTACTCAACAGGAACGGCGTCCTATAATTCACCCCTCCACTTT
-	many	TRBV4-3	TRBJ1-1	CASSHPPGRADTEAFF	TGCGCCAGCAGCCACCCCCCGGGAAGGGCTGACACTGAAGCTTTCTTT
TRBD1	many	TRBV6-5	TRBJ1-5	CASSYGQETQPQHF	TGTGCCAGCAGTTACGGACAGGAGACCCAGCCCCAGCATTTT
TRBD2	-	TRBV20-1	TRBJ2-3	CSAYSGGATDTQYF	TGCAGTGCCTATAGCGGGGGGGCGACAGATACGCAGTATTTT
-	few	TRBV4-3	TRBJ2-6	CASSQELGIQGANVLTF	TGCGCCAGCAGCCAAGAGCTGGGGATACAAGGGGCCAACGTCCTGACTTTC
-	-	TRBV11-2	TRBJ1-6	CASNSVRVSPLHF	TGTGCCAGCAACTCAGTTCGTGTTTCACCCCTCCACTTT
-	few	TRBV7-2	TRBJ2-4	CASSSDGVLAKNIQYF	TGTGCCAGCAGCTCGGACGGGGTCCTAGCCAAAAACATTCAGTACTTC
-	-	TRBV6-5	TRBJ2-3	CASSRGTEQDTQYF	TGTGCCAGCAGTCGGGGGACAGAACAGGATACGCAGTATTTT
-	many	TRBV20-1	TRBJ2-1	CSARDASHEDNEQFF	TGCAGTGCTAGAGATGCCAGCCATGAGGACAATGAGCAGTTCTTC
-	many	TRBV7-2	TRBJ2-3	CASSLKGLNNPDTQYF	TGTGCCAGCAGCTTAAAGGGGCTTAATAATCCAGATACGCAGTATTTT
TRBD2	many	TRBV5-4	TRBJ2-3	CASSWGLAGSQDTQYF	TGTGCCAGCAGCTGGGGACTAGCGGGCTCCCAAGATACGCAGTATTTT
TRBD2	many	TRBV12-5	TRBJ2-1	CASTKLAAYNEQFF	TGTGCTAGCACGAAGCTAGCGGCCTACAATGAGCAGTTCTTC
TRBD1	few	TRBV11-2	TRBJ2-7	CASSPRTGDEQYF	TGTGCCAGCAGCCCCCGGACAGGGGACGAGCAGTACTTC
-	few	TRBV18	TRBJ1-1	CASSSSGTHSNSEAFF	TGTGCCAGCTCTTCCTCCGGGACCCACTCCAACTCTGAAGCTTTCTTT
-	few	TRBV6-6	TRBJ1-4	CASSSGDTNEKLFF	TGTGCCAGCAGTTCAGGGGATACTAATGAAAAACTGTTTTTT
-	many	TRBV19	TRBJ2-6	CASSPSGKSFSGANVLTF	TGTGCCAGTAGTCCTTCGGGGAAGTCCTTCTCTGGGGCCAACGTCCTGACTTTC
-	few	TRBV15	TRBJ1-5	CATSQDGGNQPQHF	TGTGCCACCAGCCAGGACGGTGGCAATCAGCCCCAGCATTTT
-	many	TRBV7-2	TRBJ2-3	CASSLVQGTDTQYF	TGTGCCAGCAGCTTAGTGCAGGGCACAGATACGCAGTATTTT
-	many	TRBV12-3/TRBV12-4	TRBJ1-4	CASRGGAYEKLFF	TGTGCCAGCCGGGGCGGCGCCTATGAAAAACTGTTTTTT
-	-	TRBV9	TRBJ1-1	CASSVRLDTEAFF	TGTGCCAGCAGCGTAAGGTTGGACACTGAAGCTTTCTTT
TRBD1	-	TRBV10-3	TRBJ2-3	CAISGQGIDTQYF	TGTGCCATCAGCGGACAGGGGATAGATACGCAGTATTTT
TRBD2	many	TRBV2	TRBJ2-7	CASSEESLAVGYEQYF	TGTGCCAGCAGTGAAGAGTCGCTAGCGGTGGGCTACGAGCAGTACTTC
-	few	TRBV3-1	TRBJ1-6	CASSQGRTGNSPLHF	TGTGCCAGCAGCCAAGGACGGACGGGAAATTCACCCCTCCACTTT
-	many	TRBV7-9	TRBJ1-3	CASSSTGMVYGSGNTIYF	TGTGCCAGCAGCTCGACAGGCATGGTTTACGGCTCTGGAAACACCATATATTTT
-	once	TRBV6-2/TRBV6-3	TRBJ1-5	CASSYRGEGYQPQHF	TGTGCCAGCAGTTACAGGGGTGAGGGTTATCAGCCCCAGCATTTT
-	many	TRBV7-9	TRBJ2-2	CASSFLPGGKNTGELFF	TGTGCCAGCAGCTTTCTACCGGGGGGCAAGAACACCGGGGAGCTGTTTTTT
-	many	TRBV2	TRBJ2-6	CASSREGSGANVLTF	TGTGCCAGCAGCCGTGAGGGGTCTGGGGCCAACGTCCTGACTTTC
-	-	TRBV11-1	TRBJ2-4	CASSPEPKLVGLNLAKNIQYF	TGTGCCAGCAGCCCCGAGCCAAAACTAGTGGGCCTTAACCTAGCCAAAAACATTCAGTACTTC
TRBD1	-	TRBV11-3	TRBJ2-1	CASSSTPRGDSEQFF	TGTGCCAGCAGCTCCACACCAAGAGGGGACAGTGAGCAGTTCTTC
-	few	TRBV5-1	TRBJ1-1	CASSSIGQNTEAFF	TGCGCCAGCAGCTCCATCGGACAGAACACTGAAGCTTTCTTT
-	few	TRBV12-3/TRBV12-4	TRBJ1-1	CASSLGEQGNTEAFF	TGTGCCAGCAGTCTTGGCGAACAGGGGAACACTGAAGCTTTCTTT
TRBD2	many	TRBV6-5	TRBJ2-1	CASSYSVLAGSSYNEQFF	TGTGCCAGCAGTTACTCGGTACTAGCGGGGAGCTCCTACAATGAGCAGTTCTTC
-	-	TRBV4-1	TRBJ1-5	CASSQDPGRGQPQHF	TGCGCCAGCAGCCAAGATCCTGGTAGGGGTCAGCCCCAGCATTTT
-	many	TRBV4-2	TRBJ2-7	CASSQDGAGYEQYF	TGTGCCAGCAGCCAAGACGGGGCGGGGTACGAGCAGTACTTC